This paragraph covers one TCR beta chain sequence. The sample is drawn from a study of blood T cell repertoires in COVID-19. V gave up 6 bases and J gave up 0 bases, with 8 bases separating them. CDR3 length: 14 residues. Germline assignment: CDR1 MNHNY and CDR2 SVGAGI (reference sequence). Under the authors' procedure: For nucleated cells, counts were estimated from reference gene primer amplification. The table came from immunoSEQ multiplex PCR; TCRdb's copy has only in-frame clones and leaves some out. The V and J calls and clone size come from that table; D and trimming were worked out from the DNA. The sample contains around 24,000 clones, around 85% of which appear only once.

The chain couples TRBV6-6 to TRBJ2-2; a weak D match, TRBD1 (5 bases). The sequence derives from a man between 50 and 59 years old with active or convalescent COVID-19. Input material: peripheral blood. DNA of the CDR3: TGTGCCAGCAGGGCCAGGGCGAACACCGGGGAGCTGTTTTTT. Amino acid sequence: CASRARANTGELFF.